This T cell receptor beta chain was retrieved from a study of control samples from healthy donors and cancer patients. Unmatched junction bases numbered 10, after V lost 6 bases and J lost 2 bases. The germline V gene has CDR1 MNHEY and CDR2 SVGEGT. The CDR3 has 15 residues. This clone appeared once. TCRdb's copy holds only in-frame clones and misses some; the assay was immunoSEQ multiplex PCR. This repertoire shows 22,000 or so clones, around 89% found once; its top ten account for roughly 8.8%. The receptor's source is a woman aged 55-69 years with head and neck cancer. The sample taken for sequencing was PBMCs. The chain links TRBV6-2 or TRBV6-3 to TRBJ2-7, with TRBD1 matching 7 bases. The CDR3 DNA sequence: TGTGCCAGCAGCAGACCCGGGACAGCAACCTACGAGCAGTACTTC. Its translation: CASSRPGTATYEQYF.